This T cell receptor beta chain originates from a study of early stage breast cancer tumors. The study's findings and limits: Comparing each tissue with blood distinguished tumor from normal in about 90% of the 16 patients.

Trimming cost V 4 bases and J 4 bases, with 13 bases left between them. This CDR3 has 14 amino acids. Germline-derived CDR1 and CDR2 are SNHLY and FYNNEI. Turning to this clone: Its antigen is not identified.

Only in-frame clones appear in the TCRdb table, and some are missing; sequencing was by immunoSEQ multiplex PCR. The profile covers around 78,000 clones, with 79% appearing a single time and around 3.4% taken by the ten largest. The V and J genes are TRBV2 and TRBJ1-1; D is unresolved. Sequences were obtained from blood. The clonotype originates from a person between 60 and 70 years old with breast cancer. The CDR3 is CASSGVSWGTEAFF. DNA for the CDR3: TGTGCCAGCAGTGGTGTATCGTGGGGCACTGAAGCTTTCTTT.